This T cell receptor beta chain was obtained from a study of T cell clonality in common variable immunodeficiency. Study-wide points: CVID subjects had higher TCRbeta clonality than healthy controls, most marked in about a third. Links between repertoire features and CVID complications were heterogeneity-limited.

Equal genomic DNA amounts from CVID and control samples were sequenced. Method: immunoSEQ multiplex PCR; TCRdb's copy keeps in-frame clones and lacks some. The specimen gives about 42,000 clones without singletons; the ten biggest hold approximately 1.3%. CDR3 length: 20 residues. Germline loops: CDR1 SGHTA, CDR2 FQGTGA. As regards this clone: As yet, its antigen is unknown. The missing CDR3 end, 3 residues past where the read stops, is filled in from the germline J gene.

The receptor was isolated from a person aged 18 to 69 in good health. V is TRBV7-3 and J is TRBJ1-4; a weak D match, TRBD1 (6 bases). The sample consisted of peripheral blood mononuclear cells. CDR3 DNA (partial): TGTGCCAGCAGCTTAATCCCGCCAGGGGCCCCTTTTTCTGGGGCCAACGTA. Residues: CASSLIPPGAPFSGANV. The complete CDR3 reads CASSLIPPGAPFSGANVLFF. Complete variable domain (other parts from reference TRBV7-3 and TRBJ1-4): GAGVSQTPSNKVTEKGKYVELRCDPISGHTALYWYRQSLGQGPEFLIYFQGTGAADDSGLPNDRFFAVRPEGSVSTLKIQRTERGDSAVYLCASSLIPPGAPFSGANVLFFGSGTQLSVL.